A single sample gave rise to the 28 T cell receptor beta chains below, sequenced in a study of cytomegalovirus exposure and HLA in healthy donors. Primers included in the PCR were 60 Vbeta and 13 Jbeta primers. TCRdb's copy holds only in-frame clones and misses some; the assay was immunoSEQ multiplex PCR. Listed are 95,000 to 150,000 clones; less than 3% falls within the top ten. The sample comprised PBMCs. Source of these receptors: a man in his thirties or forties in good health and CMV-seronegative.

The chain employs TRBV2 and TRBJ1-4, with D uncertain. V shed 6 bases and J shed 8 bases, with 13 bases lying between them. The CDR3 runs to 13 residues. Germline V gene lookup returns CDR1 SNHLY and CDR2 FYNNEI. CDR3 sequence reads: CASRMEGGEKLFF. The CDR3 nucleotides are TGTGCCAGCAGGATGGAGGGTGGGGAAAAACTGTTTTTT. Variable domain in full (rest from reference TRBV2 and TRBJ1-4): EPEVTQTPSHQVTQMGQEVILRCVPISNHLYFYWYRQILGQKVEFLVSFYNNEISEKSEIFDDQFSVERPDGSNFTLKIRSTKLEDSAMYFCASRMEGGEKLFFGSGTQLSVL.

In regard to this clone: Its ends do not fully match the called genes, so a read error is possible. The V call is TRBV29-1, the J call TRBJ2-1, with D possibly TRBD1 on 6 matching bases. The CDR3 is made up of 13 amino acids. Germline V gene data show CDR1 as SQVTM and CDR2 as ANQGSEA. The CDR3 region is CSHSGDPTRERFF. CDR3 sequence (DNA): TGCAGCCACTCAGGGGACCCCACGAGAGAGCGGTTCTTC.

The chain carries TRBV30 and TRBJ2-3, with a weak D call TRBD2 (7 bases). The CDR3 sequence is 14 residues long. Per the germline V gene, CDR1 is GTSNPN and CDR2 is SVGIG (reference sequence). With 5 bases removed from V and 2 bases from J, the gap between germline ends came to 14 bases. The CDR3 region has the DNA TGTGCCTGGGAGAGGGGGGGATTCACAGATACGCAGTATTTT. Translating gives CAWERGGFTDTQYF.

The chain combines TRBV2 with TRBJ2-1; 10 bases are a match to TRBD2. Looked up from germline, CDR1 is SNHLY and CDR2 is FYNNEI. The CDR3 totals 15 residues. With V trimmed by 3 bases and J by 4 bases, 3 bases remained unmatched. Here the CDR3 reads CASSDGAGGYNEQFF. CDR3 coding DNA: TGTGCCAGCAGTGACGGAGCGGGAGGGTACAATGAGCAGTTCTTC.

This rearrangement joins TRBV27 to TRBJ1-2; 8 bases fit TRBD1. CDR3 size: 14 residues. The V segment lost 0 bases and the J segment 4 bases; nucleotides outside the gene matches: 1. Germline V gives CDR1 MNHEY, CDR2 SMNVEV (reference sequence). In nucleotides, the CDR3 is TGTGCCAGCAGTTTATCTACAGGGGGCTATGGCTACACCTTC. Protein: CASSLSTGGYGYTF.

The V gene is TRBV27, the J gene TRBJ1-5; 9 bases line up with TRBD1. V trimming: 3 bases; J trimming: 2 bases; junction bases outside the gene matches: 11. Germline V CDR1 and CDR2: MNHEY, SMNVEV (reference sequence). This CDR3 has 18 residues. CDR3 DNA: TGTGCCAGCAGTTTCCGAACAGGGGGCGAGAGGGGCAATCAGCCCCAGCATTTT. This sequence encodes CASSFRTGGERGNQPQHF.

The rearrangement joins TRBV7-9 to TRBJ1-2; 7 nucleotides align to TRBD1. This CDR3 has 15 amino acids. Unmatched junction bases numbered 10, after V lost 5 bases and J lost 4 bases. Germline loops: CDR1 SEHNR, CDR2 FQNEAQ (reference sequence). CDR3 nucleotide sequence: TGTGCCAGCAGCCATGGACAGGACCAACGCTATGGCTACACCTTC. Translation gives CASSHGQDQRYGYTF. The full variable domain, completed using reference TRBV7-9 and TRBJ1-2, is DTGVSQNPRHKITKRGQNVTFRCDPISEHNRLYWYRQTLGQGPEFLTYFQNEAQLEKSRLLSDRFSAERPKGSFSTLEIQRTEQGDSAMYLCASSHGQDQRYGYTFGSGTRLTVV.

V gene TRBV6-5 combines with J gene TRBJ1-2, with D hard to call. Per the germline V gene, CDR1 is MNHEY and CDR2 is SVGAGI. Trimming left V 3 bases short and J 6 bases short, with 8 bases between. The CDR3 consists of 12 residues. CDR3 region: CASSYYGDGYTF. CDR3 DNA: TGTGCCAGCAGTTATTACGGGGATGGCTACACCTTC.

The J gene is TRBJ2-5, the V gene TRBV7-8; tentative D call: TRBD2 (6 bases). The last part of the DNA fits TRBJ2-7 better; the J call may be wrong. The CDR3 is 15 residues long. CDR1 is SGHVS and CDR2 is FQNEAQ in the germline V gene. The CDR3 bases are TGTGCCAGCAGCTTAGCGCGGAGGGGAGCCTACGAGCAGTACTTC. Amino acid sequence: CASSLARRGAYEQYF.

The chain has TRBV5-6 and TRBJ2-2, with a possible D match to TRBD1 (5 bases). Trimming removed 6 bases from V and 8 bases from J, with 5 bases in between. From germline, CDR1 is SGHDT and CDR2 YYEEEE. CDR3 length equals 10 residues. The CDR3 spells CASKGGELFF. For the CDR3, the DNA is TGTGCCAGCAAGGGGGGGGAGCTGTTTTTT.

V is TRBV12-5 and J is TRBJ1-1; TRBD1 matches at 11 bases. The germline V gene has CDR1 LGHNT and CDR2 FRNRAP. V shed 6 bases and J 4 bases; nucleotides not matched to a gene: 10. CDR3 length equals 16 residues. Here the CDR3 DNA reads TGTGCTAGTGGCCCGGGGACAGGGGGGTGGAGCACTGAAGCTTTCTTT. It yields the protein CASGPGTGGWSTEAFF.

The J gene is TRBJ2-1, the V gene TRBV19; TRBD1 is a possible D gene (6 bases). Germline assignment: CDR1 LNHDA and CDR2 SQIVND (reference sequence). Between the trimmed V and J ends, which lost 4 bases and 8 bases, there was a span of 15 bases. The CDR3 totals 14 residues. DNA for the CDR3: TGTGCCAGTAGTAGTGGGGGCGCAGGATATGAGCAGTTCTTC. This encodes CASSSGGAGYEQFF. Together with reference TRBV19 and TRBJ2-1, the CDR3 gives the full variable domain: DGGITQSPKYLFRKEGQNVTLSCEQNLNHDAMYWYRQDPGQGLRLIYYSQIVNDFQKGDIAEGYSVSREKKESFPLTVTSAQKNPTAFYLCASSSGGAGYEQFFGPGTRLTVL.

The CDR3 loop is CASSQDSRTEQYF. The DNA of the CDR3 is TGTGCCAGCAGCCAAGATAGCCGAACGGAGCAGTACTTC. The rearrangement uses TRBV14 and TRBJ2-7; no reliable D call. The length of the CDR3 is 13 residues. V was trimmed by 0 bases and J by 7 bases, leaving 10 bases between them. Germline V lookup: CDR1 SGHDN, CDR2 FVKESK.

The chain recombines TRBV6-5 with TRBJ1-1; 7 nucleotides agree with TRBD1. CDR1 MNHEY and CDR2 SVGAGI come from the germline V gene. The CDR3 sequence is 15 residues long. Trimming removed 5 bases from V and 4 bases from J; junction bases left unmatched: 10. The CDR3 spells CASSTRGERGTEAFF. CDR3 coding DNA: TGTGCCAGCAGTACCAGGGGGGAGAGGGGCACTGAAGCTTTCTTT.

The chain's CDR3 is CASRSAGVTEAFF. The CDR3 nucleotides read TGCGCCAGCAGATCGGCGGGGGTCACTGAAGCTTTCTTT. V is TRBV4-1 and J is TRBJ1-1; a weak D match, TRBD1 (5 bases). The CDR3 totals 13 residues. The germline V gene has CDR1 MGHRA and CDR2 YSYEKL. The V gene lost 6 bases and the J gene lost 4 bases, with 12 bases spanning the gap.

CDR3 protein: CASSLGGTLNEQFF. The CDR3 nucleotides read TGTGCCAGCAGCTTAGGGGGGACACTGAATGAGCAGTTCTTC. V is TRBV7-6 and J is TRBJ2-1; D is possibly TRBD1 (6 bases). The germline V gene encodes CDR1 SGHVS and CDR2 FNYEAQ. Trimming cost V 1 base and J 7 bases, with 11 bases left between them. The CDR3 runs 14 residues.

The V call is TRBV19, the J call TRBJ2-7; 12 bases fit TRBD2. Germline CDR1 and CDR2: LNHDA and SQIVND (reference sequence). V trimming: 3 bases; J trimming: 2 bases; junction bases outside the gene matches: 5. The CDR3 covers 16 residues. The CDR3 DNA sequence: TGTGCCAGTAGTATTGGGACTAGCGGGCCACCCTACGAGCAGTACTTC. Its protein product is CASSIGTSGPPYEQYF.

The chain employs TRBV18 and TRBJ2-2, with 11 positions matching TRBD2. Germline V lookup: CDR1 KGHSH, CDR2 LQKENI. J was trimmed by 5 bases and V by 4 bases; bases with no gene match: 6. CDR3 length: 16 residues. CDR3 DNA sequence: TGTGCCAGCTCACTTCTGACTAGCGGGATTACCGGGGAGCTGTTTTTT. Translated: CASSLLTSGITGELFF.

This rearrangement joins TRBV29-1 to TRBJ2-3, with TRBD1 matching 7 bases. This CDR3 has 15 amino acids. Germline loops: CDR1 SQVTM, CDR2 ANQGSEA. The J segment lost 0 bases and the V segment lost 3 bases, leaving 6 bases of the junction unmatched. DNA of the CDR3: TGCAGCGTTGAGACCCGACAGGGCAGCACAGATACGCAGTATTTT. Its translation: CSVETRQGSTDTQYF.

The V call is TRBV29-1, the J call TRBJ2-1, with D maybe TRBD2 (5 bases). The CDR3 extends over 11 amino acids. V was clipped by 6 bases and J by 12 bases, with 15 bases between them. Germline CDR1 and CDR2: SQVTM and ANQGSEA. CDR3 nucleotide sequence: TGCAGCGTACTAGAAGGGCTAGGGCAGTTCTTC. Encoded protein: CSVLEGLGQFF.

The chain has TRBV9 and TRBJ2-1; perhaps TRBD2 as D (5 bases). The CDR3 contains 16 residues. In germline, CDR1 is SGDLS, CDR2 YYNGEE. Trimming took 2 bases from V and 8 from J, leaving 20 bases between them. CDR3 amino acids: CASSVNPGYPRDEQFF. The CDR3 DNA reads TGTGCCAGCAGCGTCAATCCGGGATATCCGCGTGATGAGCAGTTCTTC.

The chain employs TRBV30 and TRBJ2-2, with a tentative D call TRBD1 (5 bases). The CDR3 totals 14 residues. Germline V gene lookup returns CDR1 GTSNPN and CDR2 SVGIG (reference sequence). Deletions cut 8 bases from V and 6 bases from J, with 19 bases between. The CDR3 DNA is TGTGCCGTAAAGGCAGGGATCACCCCCGGGGAGCTGTTTTTT. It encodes CAVKAGITPGELFF. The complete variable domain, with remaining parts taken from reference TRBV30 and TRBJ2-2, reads SQTIHQWPATLVQPVGSPLSLECTVEGTSNPNLYWYRQAAGRGLQLLFYSVGIGQISSEVPQNLSASRPQDRQFILSSKKLLLSDSGFYLCAVKAGITPGELFFGEGSRLTVL.

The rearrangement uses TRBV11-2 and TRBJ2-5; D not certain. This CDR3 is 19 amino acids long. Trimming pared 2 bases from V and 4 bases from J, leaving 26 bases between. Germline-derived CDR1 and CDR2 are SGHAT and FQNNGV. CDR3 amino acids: CASSLWSHQVPYPRETQYF. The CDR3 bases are TGTGCCAGCAGCTTATGGAGCCATCAAGTACCTTACCCAAGAGAGACCCAGTACTTC.

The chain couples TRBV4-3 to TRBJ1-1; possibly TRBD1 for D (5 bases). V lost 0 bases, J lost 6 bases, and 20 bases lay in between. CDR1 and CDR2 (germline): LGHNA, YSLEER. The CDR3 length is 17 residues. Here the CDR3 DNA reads TGCGCCAGCAGCCAAGATAGTGGGGGTGGCTCGGGGGCTGAAGCTTTCTTT. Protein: CASSQDSGGGSGAEAFF.

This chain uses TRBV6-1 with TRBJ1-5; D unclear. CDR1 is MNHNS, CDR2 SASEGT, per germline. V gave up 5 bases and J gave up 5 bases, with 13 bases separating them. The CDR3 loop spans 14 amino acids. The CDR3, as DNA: TGTGCCAGCAGTCCCCGGTCGGTTGATCAGCCCCAGCATTTT. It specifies CASSPRSVDQPQHF.

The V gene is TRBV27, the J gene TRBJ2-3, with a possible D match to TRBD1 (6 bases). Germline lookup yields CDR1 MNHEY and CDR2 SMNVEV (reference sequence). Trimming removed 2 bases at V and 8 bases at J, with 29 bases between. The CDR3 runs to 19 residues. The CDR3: CASSLRSSGVRLPRGTQYF. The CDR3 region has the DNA TGTGCCAGCAGTTTAAGGTCGTCAGGGGTACGTCTCCCTAGAGGTACGCAGTATTTT.

CDR3 DNA: TGTGCCAGCAGTTTCCGGTTCGGGGGAACTGGGGCCAACGTCCTGACTTTC. Residues: CASSFRFGGTGANVLTF. This rearrangement joins TRBV28 to TRBJ2-6; D perhaps matches TRBD2 (6 bases). The CDR3 contains 17 residues. CDR1 is MDHEN, CDR2 SYDVKM, per germline. V was pared by 3 bases and J by 2 bases, with 14 bases between.

The CDR3 reads CASSAQGEYGYTF. The CDR3 DNA reads TGTGCCAGCTCCGCACAGGGGGAATATGGCTACACCTTC. This sequence joins TRBV18 and TRBJ1-2, with 8 bases fitting TRBD1. The CDR3 has 13 residues. Germline V gene lookup returns CDR1 KGHSH and CDR2 LQKENI. The trim removed 6 bases at V and 5 bases at J, leaving 5 bases unmatched. The complete variable domain, with remaining parts taken from reference TRBV18 and TRBJ1-2, reads NAGVMQNPRHLVRRRGQEARLRCSPMKGHSHVYWYRQLPEEGLKFMVYLQKENIIDESGMPKERFSAEFPKEGPSILRIQQVVRGDSAAYFCASSAQGEYGYTFGSGTRLTVV.